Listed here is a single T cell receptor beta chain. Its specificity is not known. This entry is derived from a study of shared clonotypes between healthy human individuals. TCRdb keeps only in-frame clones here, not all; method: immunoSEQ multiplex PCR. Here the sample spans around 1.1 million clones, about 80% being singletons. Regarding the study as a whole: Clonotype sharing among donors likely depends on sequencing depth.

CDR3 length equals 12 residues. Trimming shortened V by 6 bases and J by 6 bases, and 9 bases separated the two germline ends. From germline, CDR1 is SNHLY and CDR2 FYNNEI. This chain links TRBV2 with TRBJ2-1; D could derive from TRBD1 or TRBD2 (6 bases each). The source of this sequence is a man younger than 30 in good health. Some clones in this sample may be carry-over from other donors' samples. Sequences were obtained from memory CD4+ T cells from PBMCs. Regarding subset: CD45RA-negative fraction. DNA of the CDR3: TGTGCCAGCAGGGAGGGGGGCAATGAGCAGTTCTTC. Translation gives CASREGGNEQFF.